This TCR beta chain is from a study of breast tumors, draining lymph nodes, adjacent tissues. Findings of the study overall: Luminal-like breast cancer showed significantly higher tumor–nontumor repertoire similarity than basal-like.

In this sample, this clonotype turned up many times. The antigen is unknown. The CDR3 has 14 residues. Germline values: CDR1 PRHDT, CDR2 FYEKMQ (reference sequence). J gave up 3 bases and V 5 bases, and 7 bases lay outside the gene matches. The lymph nodes were axillary draining lymph nodes from breast cancer patients. One entry per CDR3 protein results from TCRdb running MiXCR on the multiplex PCR reads. The sample has 150,000 to 200,000 distinct CDR3 sequences, 30% to 35% seen once. This sequence was found in a female donor with breast cancer. Some clones in this sample may be carry-over from other donors' samples. This sequence joins TRBV13 and TRBJ2-7, with TRBD1 identical over 7 bases. The source material was axillary lymph node tissue. The CDR3, as DNA: TGTGCCAGCAGCACTCGACAGGGTAGCTACGAGCAGTACTTC. Protein: CASSTRQGSYEQYF. The complete variable domain, with remaining parts taken from reference TRBV13 and TRBJ2-7, reads AAGVIQSPRHLIKEKRETATLKCYPIPRHDTVYWYQQGPGQDPQFLISFYEKMQSDKGSIPDRFSAQQFSDYHSELNMSSLELGDSALYFCASSTRQGSYEQYFGPGTRLTVT.